These 10 T cell receptor beta chains originate from one sample sequenced in a study of regulatory T cells in long-lasting Graves disease. Time point described: persistent/refractory GD, antithyroid drugs over 5 years with positive TRAb. The TCR library was prepared using RNA isolated from PBMCs. Through Arm-PCR of CDR3 regions and iRepertoire HTBI primers, TCR beta libraries were built. TCRdb re-derived calls from the multiplex PCR reads in MiXCR, one entry per CDR3 protein. The sample has hundreds of thousands of distinct CDR3 sequences, around 20% seen once. The sample consisted of peripheral blood mononuclear cells (PBMCs), taken when the disease was refractory, from a patient treated with antithyroid drugs. These receptors originate from a female donor with Graves disease.

Only a few counts were recorded for this clonotype. The rearrangement links TRBV19 to TRBJ2-2; perhaps TRBD2 as D (5 bases). CDR3 length: 13 amino acids. V lost 5 bases, J lost 6 bases, and 10 bases lay in between. Germline lookup yields CDR1 LNHDA and CDR2 SQIVND (reference sequence). This chain's CDR3 is CASSEAGAGELFF. The CDR3 DNA follows: TGTGCCAGTAGTGAGGCCGGGGCCGGGGAGCTGTTTTTT.

This clonotype was picked up many times. This chain connects TRBV7-6 to TRBJ2-5; D unresolved. The CDR3 totals 13 residues. CDR1 is SGHVS, CDR2 FNYEAQ, per germline. Trimming took off 8 bases at V and 0 bases at J, with 10 bases between the two ends. The CDR3 nucleotides read TGTGCCAGCGCGACTGCGAACCAAGAGACCCAGTACTTC. Its translation: CASATANQETQYF.

The chain has TRBV14 and TRBJ2-7; D not resolved. CDR3 size: 13 residues. Trimming took 4 bases from V and 6 from J, leaving 13 bases between them. Looked up from germline, CDR1 is SGHDN and CDR2 is FVKESK. The CDR3 DNA reads TGTGCCAGCAGCCCCCTAAATTTTGTCGAGCAGTACTTC. This translates into CASSPLNFVEQYF.

There are many counts of this clonotype. The chain links TRBV20-1 to TRBJ2-7; D is undetermined. The CDR3 spans 13 residues. CDR1 and CDR2 from the germline V gene are DFQATT and SNEGSKA (reference sequence). V lost 0 bases and J 1 base, leaving 7 bases between the germline ends. CDR3 amino acids: CSARDLTSYEQYF. CDR3 nucleotide sequence: TGCAGTGCTAGAGACCTCACATCCTACGAGCAGTACTTC.

The chain recombines TRBV28 with TRBJ2-1, with D unclear. This CDR3 region has 16 residues. From germline, CDR1 is MDHEN and CDR2 SYDVKM. Trimming took 3 bases from V and 2 from J, leaving 14 bases between them. The CDR3 loop is CASSFFGTETYNEQFF. The CDR3 region has the DNA TGTGCCAGCAGTTTTTTTGGAACGGAGACCTACAATGAGCAGTTCTTC.

This clonotype was seen a few times. The V and J genes are TRBV15 and TRBJ2-5, with D hard to call. V lost 4 bases, J lost 3 bases, and 9 bases lay in between. The CDR3 contains 13 residues. Germline V gives CDR1 LNHNV, CDR2 YYDKDF (reference sequence). The CDR3 is CATSIGAEETQYF. Written as DNA, the CDR3 is TGTGCCACCAGCATCGGAGCAGAAGAGACCCAGTACTTC.

On this clonotype: A single base separates this from a much larger clone, so it may be a read error. J is TRBJ2-2 and V is TRBV28; D is unclear. The CDR3 is made up of 16 amino acids. CDR1 is MDHEN, CDR2 SYDVKM, per germline. DNA of the CDR3: TGTGCCGGCAGTTTCGACTCAATTATGGCCACCGGGGAGCTGTTTTTT. Translation gives CAGSFDSIMATGELFF. The full variable domain, its missing parts supplied by reference TRBV28 and TRBJ2-2, is DVKVTQSSRYLVKRTGEKVFLECVQDMDHENMFWYRQDPGLGLRLIYFSYDVKMKEKGDIPEGYSVSREKKERFSLILESASTNQTSMYLCAGSFDSIMATGELFFGEGSRLTVL.

This clonotype was recorded many times. The gene calls are TRBV28 and TRBJ2-7; D is tentatively TRBD1 or TRBD2 (6 bases each). Germline values: CDR1 MDHEN, CDR2 SYDVKM. The CDR3 has 15 residues. V lost 7 bases and J lost 0, with 16 bases in between. CDR3 residues: CASTQGGRNSYEQYF. The CDR3 DNA reads as TGTGCCAGCACCCAAGGGGGGCGGAACTCCTACGAGCAGTACTTC.

In DNA form, the CDR3 reads TGCGCCAGCAGCGGGGGACAGAAGGGACTTTTAAACACCGGGGAGCTGTTTTTT. Translated, it gives CASSGGQKGLLNTGELFF. The V and J genes are TRBV5-1 and TRBJ2-2; D perhaps matches TRBD1 (7 bases). V was shortened by 4 bases and J by 2 bases, with 21 bases between the two germline ends. Germline CDR1 is SGHRS and CDR2 is YFSETQ. The CDR3 totals 18 residues.

The count of this clonotype is one. The chain employs TRBV5-6 and TRBJ2-7; D not resolved. This CDR3 has 13 amino acids. V lost 2 bases to trimming and J lost 5 bases, with 11 bases between them. Germline loops: CDR1 SGHDT, CDR2 YYEEEE. CDR3 loop: CASSFWAIHEQYF. The CDR3 DNA reads TGTGCCAGCAGCTTCTGGGCGATCCACGAGCAGTACTTC. The full variable domain, rest sourced from reference TRBV5-6 and TRBJ2-7, is DAGVTQSPTHLIKTRGQQVTLRCSPKSGHDTVSWYQQALGQGPQFIFQYYEEEERQRGNFPDRFSGHQFPNYSSELNVNALLLGDSALYLCASSFWAIHEQYFGPGTRLTVT.